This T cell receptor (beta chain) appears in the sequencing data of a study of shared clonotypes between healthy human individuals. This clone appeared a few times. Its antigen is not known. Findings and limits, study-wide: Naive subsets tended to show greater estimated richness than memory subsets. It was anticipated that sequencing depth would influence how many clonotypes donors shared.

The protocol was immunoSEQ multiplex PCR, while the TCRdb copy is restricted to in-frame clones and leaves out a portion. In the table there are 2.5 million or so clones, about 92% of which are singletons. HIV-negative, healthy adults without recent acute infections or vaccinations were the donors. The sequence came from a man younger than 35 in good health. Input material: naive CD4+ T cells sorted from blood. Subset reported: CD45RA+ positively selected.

In nucleotides, the CDR3 is TGTGCCAGCAGTGTCGGGGGGGACTCACCCCTCCACTTT. Its translation is CASSVGGDSPLHF. This rearrangement joins TRBV6-4 to TRBJ1-6, with a possible D match to TRBD1 (5 bases). V was shortened by 4 bases and J by 10 bases, with 11 bases between the two germline ends. This CDR3 is 13 amino acids long. Per germline, CDR1 MRHNA and CDR2 SNTAGT.